This TCR beta chain was identified during a study of blood T cell repertoires in COVID-19. Background on the study: Sites in the United States, Italy and Spain provided acute and convalescent COVID-19 samples. From T cells, B-cell-depleted T cells, or PBMCs came the material, which was cDNA or gDNA.

Source study methods: For nucleated cells, counts were estimated from reference gene primer amplification. The assay was immunoSEQ multiplex PCR, and TCRdb's table has in-frame clones only and misses some. Clonal size and the V and J genes are those of that table, whereas D and trimming came from the DNA. Found here are over 200,000 clones, 85% to 90% of them singletons; the top ten hold less than 3%. Recruited during active infection, patients (from Seattle) were subsequently followed longitudinally. The CDR3 runs 17 residues. CDR1 and CDR2 (germline): SGHAT, FQNNGV. Trimming stripped 1 base from V and 7 bases from J, with 22 bases between.

The chain joins TRBV11-2 to TRBJ2-5; the D gene is possibly TRBD1 (6 bases). Sequencing was carried out using peripheral blood. This receptor was taken from a man younger than 45 with COVID-19, enrolled during active disease. The CDR3 region has the DNA TGTGCCAGCAGCTTAGGCGGCAGGGGATCCTCTCAGGGGACCCAGTACTTC. Translation: CASSLGGRGSSQGTQYF.